This passage covers 7 T cell receptor beta chains from one sample sequenced in a study of T cell changes during pregnancy in multiple sclerosis. Assay: immunoSEQ multiplex PCR; the TCRdb copy retains only in-frame clones and omits some. The sample includes some 42,000 clones, roughly 87% of them seen just once. Sequenced material: CD4+ T cells from peripheral blood mononuclear cells, taken after pregnancy. These receptors were collected from a female donor with multiple sclerosis, enrolled in a pregnancy study.

The rearrangement uses TRBV28 and TRBJ1-2; TRBD1 agrees at 7 bases. CDR1 is MDHEN, CDR2 SYDVKM, per germline. CDR3 length: 16 amino acids. J gave up 4 bases and V 1 base, and 9 bases lay outside the gene matches. The CDR3 DNA is TGTGCCAGCAGTTTATTTCAGGGACAGCTTTTCTATGGCTACACCTTC. This gives the protein CASSLFQGQLFYGYTF.

V is TRBV18 and J is TRBJ1-5; 8 nucleotides match TRBD1. Germline V gene lookup returns CDR1 KGHSH and CDR2 LQKENI. This CDR3 spans 14 amino acids. Losses at the gene ends were 6 bases for V and 2 bases for J; bases not matched to a gene: 3. This CDR3 reads CASSPGQGNQPQHF. In nucleotides, the CDR3 is TGTGCCAGCTCGCCGGGACAGGGCAATCAGCCCCAGCATTTT.

This clone was recorded a few times. The V gene is TRBV2, the J gene TRBJ1-2; 8 positions agree with TRBD1. Trimming cost V 5 bases and J 3 bases; bases outside gene matches: 8. Germline CDR1 is SNHLY and CDR2 is FYNNEI. The CDR3 extends over 15 amino acids. CDR3: CASSRGQGGDYGYTF. In DNA, the CDR3 is TGTGCCAGCAGTCGTGGACAGGGAGGGGACTATGGCTACACCTTC.

V and J are TRBV15 and TRBJ2-7; 7 bases line up with TRBD2. This CDR3 has 14 amino acids. Germline-derived CDR1 and CDR2 are LNHNV and YYDKDF (reference sequence). V lost 9 bases and J lost 4; bases outside the gene matches: 12. This chain's CDR3 is CATTNGLGGYEQYF. DNA for the CDR3: TGTGCCACAACCAACGGACTAGGTGGATACGAGCAGTACTTC. Looking up the rest from reference TRBV15 and TRBJ2-7 gives the full variable domain: DAMVIQNPRYQVTQFGKPVTLSCSQTLNHNVMYWYQQKSSQAPKLLFHYYDKDFNNEADTPDNFQSRRPNTSFCFLDIRSPGLGDTAMYLCATTNGLGGYEQYFGPGTRLTVT.

V is TRBV5-1 and J is TRBJ2-3; TRBD1 agrees at 7 bases. Germline V gene data show CDR1 as SGHRS and CDR2 as YFSETQ. V was clipped by 3 bases and J by 3 bases; unmatched bases: 13. The CDR3 consists of 17 residues. CDR3 amino acids: CASSSGPDRVGTDTQYF. DNA of the CDR3: TGCGCCAGCAGCTCGGGACCCGACAGGGTAGGGACAGATACGCAGTATTTT.

V is TRBV27 and J is TRBJ2-2; unclear D gene. V was pared by 5 bases and J by 1 base, with 2 bases between. Per germline, CDR1 MNHEY and CDR2 SMNVEV (reference sequence). This CDR3 is built from 12 residues. The CDR3 DNA reads TGTGCCAGCAGTCTGAACACCGGGGAGCTGTTTTTT. It specifies CASSLNTGELFF.

The V call is TRBV12-5, the J call TRBJ2-3, with a tentative D call TRBD2 (5 bases). The CDR3 loop spans 18 amino acids. The germline CDR1 and CDR2 sequences are LGHNT and FRNRAP. V was trimmed by 0 bases and J by 0 bases, leaving 16 bases between them. CDR3 residues: CASGLVLDGKPSTDTQYF. CDR3 DNA: TGTGCTAGTGGTTTGGTACTAGACGGGAAGCCTAGCACAGATACGCAGTATTTT.